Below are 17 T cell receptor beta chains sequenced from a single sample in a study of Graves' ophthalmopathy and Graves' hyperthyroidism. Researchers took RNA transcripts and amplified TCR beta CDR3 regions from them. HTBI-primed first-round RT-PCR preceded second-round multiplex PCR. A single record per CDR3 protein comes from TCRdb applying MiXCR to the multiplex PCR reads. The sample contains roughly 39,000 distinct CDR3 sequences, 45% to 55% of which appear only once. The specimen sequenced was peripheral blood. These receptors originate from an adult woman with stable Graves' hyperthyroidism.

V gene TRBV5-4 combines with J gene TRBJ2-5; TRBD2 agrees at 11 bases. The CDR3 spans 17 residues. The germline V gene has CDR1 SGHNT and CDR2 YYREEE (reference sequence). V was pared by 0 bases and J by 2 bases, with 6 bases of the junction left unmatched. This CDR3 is CASSLGSGLAVQETQYF. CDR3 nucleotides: TGTGCCAGCAGCTTGGGGTCGGGACTAGCGGTACAAGAGACCCAGTACTTC.

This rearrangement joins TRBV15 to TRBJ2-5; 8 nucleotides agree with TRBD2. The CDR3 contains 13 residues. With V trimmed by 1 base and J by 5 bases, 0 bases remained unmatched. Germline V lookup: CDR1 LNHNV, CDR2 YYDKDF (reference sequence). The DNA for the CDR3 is TGTGCCACCAGCAGAGCGGGAGGGGAGACCCAGTACTTC. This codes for CATSRAGGETQYF. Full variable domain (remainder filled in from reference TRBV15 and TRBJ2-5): DAMVIQNPRYQVTQFGKPVTLSCSQTLNHNVMYWYQQKSSQAPKLLFHYYDKDFNNEADTPDNFQSRRPNTSFCFLDIRSPGLGDTAMYLCATSRAGGETQYFGPGTRLLVL.

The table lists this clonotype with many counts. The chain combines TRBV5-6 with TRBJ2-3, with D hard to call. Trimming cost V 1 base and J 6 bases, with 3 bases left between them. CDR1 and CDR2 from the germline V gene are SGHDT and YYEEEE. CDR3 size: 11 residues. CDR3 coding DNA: TGTGCCAGCAGCTTGTTGGATACGCAGTATTTT. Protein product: CASSLLDTQYF.

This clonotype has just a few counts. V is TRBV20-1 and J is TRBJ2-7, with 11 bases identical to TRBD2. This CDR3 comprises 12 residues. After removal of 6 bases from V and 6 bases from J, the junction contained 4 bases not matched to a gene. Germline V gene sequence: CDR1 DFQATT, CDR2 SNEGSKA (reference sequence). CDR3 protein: CSARLAGLEQYF. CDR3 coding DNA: TGCAGTGCCAGACTAGCGGGACTCGAGCAGTACTTC.

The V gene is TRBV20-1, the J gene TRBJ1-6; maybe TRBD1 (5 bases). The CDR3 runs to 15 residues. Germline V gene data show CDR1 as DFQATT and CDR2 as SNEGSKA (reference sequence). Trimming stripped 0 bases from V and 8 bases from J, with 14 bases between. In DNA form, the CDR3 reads TGCAGTGCTAGAGATCGCGGGGGTCGGGATTCACCCCTCCACTTT. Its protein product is CSARDRGGRDSPLHF.

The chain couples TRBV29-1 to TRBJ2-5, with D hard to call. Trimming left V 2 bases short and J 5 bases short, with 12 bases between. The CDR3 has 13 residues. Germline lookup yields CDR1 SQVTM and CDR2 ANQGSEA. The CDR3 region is CSVEKVVLETQYF. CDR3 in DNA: TGCAGCGTTGAAAAGGTCGTTCTGGAGACCCAGTACTTC.

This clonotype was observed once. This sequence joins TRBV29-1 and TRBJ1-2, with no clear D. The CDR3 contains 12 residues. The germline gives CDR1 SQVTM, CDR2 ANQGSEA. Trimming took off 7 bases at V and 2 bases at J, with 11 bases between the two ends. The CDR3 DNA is TGCAGCGACGGGTCCGGGAACTATGGCTACACCTTC. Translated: CSDGSGNYGYTF.

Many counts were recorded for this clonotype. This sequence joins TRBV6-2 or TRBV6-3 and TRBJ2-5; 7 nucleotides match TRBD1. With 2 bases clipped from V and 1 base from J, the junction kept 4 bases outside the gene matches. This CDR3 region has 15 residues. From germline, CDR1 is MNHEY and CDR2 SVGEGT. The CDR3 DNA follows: TGTGCCAGCAGTTACGGACAGGAGGTCCAAGAGACCCAGTACTTC. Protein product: CASSYGQEVQETQYF.

CDR3 nucleotide sequence: TGCAGTGCTAGAGTCCGTACCTGGGGGAATCAGCCCCAGCATTTT. Translated, it gives CSARVRTWGNQPQHF. The chain recombines TRBV20-1 with TRBJ1-5, with D maybe TRBD1 (5 bases). The CDR3 totals 15 residues. Between the trimmed V and J ends, which lost 1 base and 4 bases, there was a span of 14 bases. CDR1 is DFQATT and CDR2 is SNEGSKA in the germline V gene (reference sequence).

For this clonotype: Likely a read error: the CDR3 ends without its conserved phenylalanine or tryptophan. CDR3 region: CASSFSADPYEQYS. CDR3 bases: TGTGCCAGCAGTTTTTCGGCAGACCCCTACGAGCAGTACTCC. This chain uses TRBV28 with TRBJ2-7; D uncertain. V lost 3 bases to trimming and J lost 2 bases, with 11 bases between them. Germline V CDR1 and CDR2: MDHEN, SYDVKM. CDR3 length: 14 residues.

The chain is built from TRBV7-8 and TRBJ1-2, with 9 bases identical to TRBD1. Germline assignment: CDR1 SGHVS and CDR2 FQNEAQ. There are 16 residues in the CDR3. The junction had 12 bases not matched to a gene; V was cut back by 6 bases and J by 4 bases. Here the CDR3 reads CASSVYPGQGIYGYTF. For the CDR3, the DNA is TGTGCCAGCAGTGTTTATCCCGGACAGGGGATCTATGGCTACACCTTC.

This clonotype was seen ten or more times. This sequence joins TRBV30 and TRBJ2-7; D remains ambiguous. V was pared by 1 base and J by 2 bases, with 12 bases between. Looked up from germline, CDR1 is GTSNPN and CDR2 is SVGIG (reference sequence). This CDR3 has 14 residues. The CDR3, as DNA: TGTGCCTGGAGTGCCCCGAACTTCCCCTACGAGCAGTACTTC. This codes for CAWSAPNFPYEQYF.

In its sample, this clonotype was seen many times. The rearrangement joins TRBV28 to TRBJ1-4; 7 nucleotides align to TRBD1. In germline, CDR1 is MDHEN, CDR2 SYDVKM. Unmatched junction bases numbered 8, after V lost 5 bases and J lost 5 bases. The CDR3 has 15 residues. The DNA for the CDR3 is TGTGCCAGCAGTCCACGACAGGGATGGAATGAAAAACTGTTTTTT. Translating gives CASSPRQGWNEKLFF.

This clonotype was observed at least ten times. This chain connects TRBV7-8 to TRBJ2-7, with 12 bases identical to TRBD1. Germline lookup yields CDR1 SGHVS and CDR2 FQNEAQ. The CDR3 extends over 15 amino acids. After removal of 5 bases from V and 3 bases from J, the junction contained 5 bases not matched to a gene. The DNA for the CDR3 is TGTGCCAGCAGCAAGGGACAGGGGGCGGGCTACGAGCAGTACTTC. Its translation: CASSKGQGAGYEQYF.

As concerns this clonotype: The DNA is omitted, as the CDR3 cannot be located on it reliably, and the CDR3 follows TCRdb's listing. The CDR3 here is CASSSRSYGYTFGSGTEAFF. The rearrangement uses TRBV7-2 and TRBJ1-1. Germline CDR1 SGHTA, CDR2 FQGNSA. Counting both end residues, the CDR3 totals 20 amino acids.

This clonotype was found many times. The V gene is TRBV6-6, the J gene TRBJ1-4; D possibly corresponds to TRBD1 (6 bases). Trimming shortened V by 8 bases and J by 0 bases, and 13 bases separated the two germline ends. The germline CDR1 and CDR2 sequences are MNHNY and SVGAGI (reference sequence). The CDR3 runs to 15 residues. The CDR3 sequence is CASANRDATNEKLFF. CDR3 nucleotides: TGTGCCAGCGCGAACAGGGACGCAACTAATGAAAAACTGTTTTTT.

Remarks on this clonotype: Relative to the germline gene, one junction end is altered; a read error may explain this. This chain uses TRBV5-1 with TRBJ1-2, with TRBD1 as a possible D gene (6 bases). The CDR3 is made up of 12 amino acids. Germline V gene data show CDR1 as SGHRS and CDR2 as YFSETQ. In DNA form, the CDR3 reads TGCGCCAGCAGCCCATCAGGGGATGGCTTCACCTTC. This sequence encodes CASSPSGDGFTF.